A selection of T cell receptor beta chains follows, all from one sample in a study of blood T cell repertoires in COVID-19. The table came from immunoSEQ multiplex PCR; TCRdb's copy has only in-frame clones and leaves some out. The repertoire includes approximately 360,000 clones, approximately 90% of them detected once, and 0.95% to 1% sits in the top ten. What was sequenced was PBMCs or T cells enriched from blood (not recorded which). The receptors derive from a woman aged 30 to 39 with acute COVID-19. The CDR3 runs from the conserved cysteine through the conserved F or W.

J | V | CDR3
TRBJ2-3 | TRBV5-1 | CASSLPDRVSTDTQYF
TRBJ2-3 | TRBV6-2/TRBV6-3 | CASSLRTGDTDTQYF
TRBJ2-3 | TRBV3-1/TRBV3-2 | CASKRQGSDTQYF
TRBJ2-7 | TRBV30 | CAAISGTGVHEQYF
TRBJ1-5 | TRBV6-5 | CASSAGGGNQPQHF
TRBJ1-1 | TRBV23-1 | CASTSGTGGAEAFF
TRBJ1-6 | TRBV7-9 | CASSYGSSYNSPLHF
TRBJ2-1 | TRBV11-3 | CASSFQSGGRGNEQFF
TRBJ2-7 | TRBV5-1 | CASSLGFGPLYEQYF
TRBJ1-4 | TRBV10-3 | CAISGQSNEKLFF
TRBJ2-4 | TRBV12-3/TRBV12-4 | CASSWTGLNIQYF
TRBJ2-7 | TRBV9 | CASSPGRGAMDEQYF